The 8 T cell receptor beta chains given below trace back to one sample, sequenced in a study of blood T cell repertoires in COVID-19. Only in-frame clones appear in the TCRdb table, and some are missing; sequencing was by immunoSEQ multiplex PCR. The sample holds about 240,000 clones, roughly 91% seen once. Input material: PBMCs or T cells enriched from blood (not recorded which). The source of these receptors is a woman between 25 and 40 years old who had recovered from COVID-19.

V and J are TRBV6-2 or TRBV6-3 and TRBJ2-1, with 7 bases fitting TRBD1. The trim removed 2 bases at V and 3 bases at J, leaving 4 bases unmatched. Germline V gene sequence: CDR1 MNHEY, CDR2 SVGEGT. The CDR3 runs to 15 residues. CDR3 sequence: CASSYPRDSYNEQFF. The DNA of the CDR3 is TGTGCCAGCAGTTACCCCCGGGACAGCTACAATGAGCAGTTCTTC.

The chain joins TRBV6-5 to TRBJ1-4; TRBD1 matches 8 bases. J gave up 8 bases and V 6 bases, and 2 bases lay outside the gene matches. There are 12 residues in the CDR3. CDR1 is MNHEY, CDR2 SVGAGI, per germline. The CDR3 protein is CASRRDREKLFF. The CDR3 DNA sequence: TGTGCCAGCAGACGGGACAGGGAAAAACTGTTTTTT.

DNA for the CDR3: TGCGCCAGCAGGGGGGCAGAGACCCAGTACTTC. This sequence encodes CASRGAETQYF. The genes are TRBV5-1 and TRBJ2-5, with a tentative D call TRBD1 (6 bases). V was cut by 5 bases and J by 4 bases, with 6 bases left in between. This CDR3 comprises 11 residues. Germline assignment: CDR1 SGHRS and CDR2 YFSETQ.

The chain recombines TRBV18 with TRBJ1-6, with 8 nucleotides matching TRBD1. Germline lookup yields CDR1 KGHSH and CDR2 LQKENI. The CDR3 has 15 residues. V lost 3 bases, J lost 10 bases, and 8 bases stayed unmatched. CDR3 coding DNA: TGTGCCAGCTCACCTGGACAGGGAATCGACTCACCCCTCCACTTT. Encoded protein: CASSPGQGIDSPLHF.

The CDR3 DNA is TGTGCCACCAGTGATGGGGGGGGGCTAATTCAGCCCCAGCATTTT. It is translated as CATSDGGGLIQPQHF. The chain links TRBV24-1 to TRBJ1-5; maybe TRBD1 (6 bases). The V end lost 3 bases, the J end lost 6 bases, and 14 bases lay between the germline ends. The germline V gene has CDR1 KGHDR and CDR2 SFDVKD. This CDR3 comprises 15 residues.

The chain uses TRBV7-3 and TRBJ1-6; 7 bases fit TRBD1. V lost 6 bases to trimming and J lost 7 bases; unmatched junction nucleotides: 12. This CDR3 comprises 16 residues. CDR1 and CDR2 from the germline V gene are SGHTA and FQGTGA. The CDR3 bases are TGTGCCAGCAGGTTAGGGGGCCTCCTCAGGAATTCACCCCTCCACTTT. As protein: CASRLGGLLRNSPLHF.

J is TRBJ1-2 and V is TRBV19; the match to TRBD1 covers 8 bases. CDR3 length: 17 residues. Losses at the gene ends were 3 bases for V and 4 bases for J; bases not matched to a gene: 13. From germline, CDR1 is LNHDA and CDR2 SQIVND (reference sequence). This CDR3 is CASSIVTGDVYPYGYTF. CDR3 bases: TGTGCCAGTAGTATTGTGACAGGGGATGTATATCCCTATGGCTACACCTTC.

This rearrangement joins TRBV19 to TRBJ2-2; 9 bases fit TRBD2. The trim removed 11 bases at V and 5 bases at J, leaving 12 bases unmatched. The CDR3 has 15 amino acids. Germline CDR1 reads LNHDA; CDR2 reads SQIVND (reference sequence). DNA of the CDR3: TGTGCCGTCAAGGGGGCTAGCGGGGCGACCGGGGAGCTGTTTTTT. Amino acids: CAVKGASGATGELFF. The full variable domain, with the rest looked up from reference TRBV19 and TRBJ2-2, is DGGITQSPKYLFRKEGQNVTLSCEQNLNHDAMYWYRQDPGQGLRLIYYSQIVNDFQKGDIAEGYSVSREKKESFPLTVTSAQKNPTAFYLCAVKGASGATGELFFGEGSRLTVL.